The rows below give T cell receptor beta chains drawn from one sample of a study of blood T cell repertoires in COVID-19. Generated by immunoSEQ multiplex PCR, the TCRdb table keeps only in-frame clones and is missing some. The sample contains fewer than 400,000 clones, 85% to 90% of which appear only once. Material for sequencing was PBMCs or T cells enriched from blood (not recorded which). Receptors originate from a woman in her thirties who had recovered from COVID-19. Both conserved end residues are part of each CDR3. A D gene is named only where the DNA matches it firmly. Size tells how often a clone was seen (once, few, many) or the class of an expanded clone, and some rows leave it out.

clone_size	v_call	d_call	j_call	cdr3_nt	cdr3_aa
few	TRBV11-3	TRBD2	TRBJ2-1	TGTGCCAGCAGCCGGACTAGCAATGAGCAGTTCTTC	CASSRTSNEQFF
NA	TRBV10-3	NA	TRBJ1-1	TGTGCCACCTTAGGGGGGGCGAACACTGAAGCTTTCTTT	CATLGGANTEAFF
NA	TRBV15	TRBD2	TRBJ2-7	TGTGCCACCAGCAGAACCTTACTAGCGCACGAGCAGTACTTC	CATSRTLLAHEQYF
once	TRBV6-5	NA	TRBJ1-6	TGTGCCAGCAGGGCCTCCTATAATTCACCCCTCCACTTT	CASRASYNSPLHF
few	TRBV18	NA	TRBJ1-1	TGTGCCAGCTCACCAACGGGTCACGGGGAGGGCACTGAAGCTTTCTTT	CASSPTGHGEGTEAFF
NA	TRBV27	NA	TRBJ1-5	TGTGCCAGCAGTTTAAGGGCCAGGGTCAATCAGCCCCAGCATTTT	CASSLRARVNQPQHF
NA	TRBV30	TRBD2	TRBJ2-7	TGTGCCTGCATGAGCGGGGCGGCCTACGAGCAGTACTTC	CACMSGAAYEQYF
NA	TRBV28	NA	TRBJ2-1	TGTGCCAGCAGTTTTTCCGCGGGGACCTACAATGAGCAGTTCTTC	CASSFSAGTYNEQFF
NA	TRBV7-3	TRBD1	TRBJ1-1	TGTGCCAGCAGCTTAAAAGCAGGGGGGACTGAAGCTTTCTTT	CASSLKAGGTEAFF
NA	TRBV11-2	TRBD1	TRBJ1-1	TGTGCCAGCGACCGTCAGGGGGCCGCGGTGAACACTGAAGCTTTCTTT	CASDRQGAAVNTEAFF
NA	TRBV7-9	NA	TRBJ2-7	TGTGCCAGCAGCTTGCAGGGGACCTACGAGCAGTACTTC	CASSLQGTYEQYF
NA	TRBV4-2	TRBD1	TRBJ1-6	TGTGCCAGCAGCCAATACCGGGACAGCCAGGGGAATTCACCCCTCCACTTT	CASSQYRDSQGNSPLHF
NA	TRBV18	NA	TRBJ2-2	TGTGCCAGCTCACCAGGGACAACGAACACCGGGGAGCTGTTTTTT	CASSPGTTNTGELFF
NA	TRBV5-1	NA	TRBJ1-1	TGCGCCAGCAGAGTCTTCTCCGAGGAAGCTTTCTTT	CASRVFSEEAFF
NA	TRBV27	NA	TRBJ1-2	TGTGCCAGCAGTTTATCGATCGGCAGGGCAGAAGGCTACACCTTC	CASSLSIGRAEGYTF
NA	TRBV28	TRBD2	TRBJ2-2	TGTGCCAGCAGTTTAAACATGGCGGGAGGGCGGACCGGGGAGCTGTTTTTT	CASSLNMAGGRTGELFF
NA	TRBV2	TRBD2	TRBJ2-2	TGTGCCAGCAGTGAACCTCGACTAGCGGGGCCGCTAGGAACCGGGGAGCTGTTTTTT	CASSEPRLAGPLGTGELFF
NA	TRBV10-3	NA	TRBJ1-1	TGTGCCATCAGTTCGTTGGCTCACAGGGATCTTCGATCCTACACTGAAGCTTTCTTT	CAISSLAHRDLRSYTEAFF
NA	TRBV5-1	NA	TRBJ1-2	TGCGCCAGCAGCTTGGACAAGGGGATCTATGGCTACACCTTC	CASSLDKGIYGYTF
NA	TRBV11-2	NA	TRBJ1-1	TGTGCCAGCAGCTTAGATCAAAACTTAATGAACACTGAAGCTTTCTTT	CASSLDQNLMNTEAFF
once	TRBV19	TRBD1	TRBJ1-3	TGTGCCAGTAGTAGGACAGGGGTATACTCTGGAAACACCATATATTTT	CASSRTGVYSGNTIYF
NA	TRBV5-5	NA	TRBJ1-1	TGTGCCAGCAGCTTGGACTGGAACACTGAAGCTTTCTTT	CASSLDWNTEAFF
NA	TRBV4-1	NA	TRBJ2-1	TGCGCCAGCAGCCCACCCAGCGTCGGTGAGCAGTTCTTC	CASSPPSVGEQFF
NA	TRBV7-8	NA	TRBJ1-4	TGTGCCAGCAGCGACCCCAGGGGTAATAATGAAAAACTGTTTTTT	CASSDPRGNNEKLFF
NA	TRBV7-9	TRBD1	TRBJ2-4	TGTGCCAGCAGCTTTTCTCCGGGACAGAAAAACATTCAGTACTTC	CASSFSPGQKNIQYF
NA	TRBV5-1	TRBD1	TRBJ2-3	TGCGCCAGCCTGACAGGGGATGGCACAGATACGCAGTATTTT	CASLTGDGTDTQYF
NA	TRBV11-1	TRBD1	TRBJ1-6	TGTGCCAGCAGCTTCCGGACAGGGTTAGCTTCACCCCTCCACTTT	CASSFRTGLASPLHF
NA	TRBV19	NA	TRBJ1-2	TGTGCCAGTAGGCACAGGGTCAACTATGGCTACACCTTC	CASRHRVNYGYTF
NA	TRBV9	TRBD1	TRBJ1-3	TGTGCCAGCAGCGACCAGGACAGGAGCTCTGGAAACACCATATATTTT	CASSDQDRSSGNTIYF
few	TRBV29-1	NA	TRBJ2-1	TGCAGCGGGAAGGGAGTTTACAATGAGCAGTTCTTC	CSGKGVYNEQFF
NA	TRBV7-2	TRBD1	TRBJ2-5	TGTGCCAGCAGCCCTTGGGACAGGGGGGGAGAGACCCAGTACTTC	CASSPWDRGGETQYF
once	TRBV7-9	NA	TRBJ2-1	TGTGCCAGCAGCTTGACAGGTAGCCAGCAGTTCTTC	CASSLTGSQQFF
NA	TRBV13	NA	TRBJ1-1	TGTGCCAGCAGCTTAGGCCTAAGGGAGAAGGTGGACACTGAAGCTTTCTTT	CASSLGLREKVDTEAFF
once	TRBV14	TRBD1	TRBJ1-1	TGTGCCAGCAGCCAACCGGGACAGGGGATGAACACTGAAGCTTTCTTT	CASSQPGQGMNTEAFF
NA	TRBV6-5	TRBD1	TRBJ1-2	TGTGCCAGCCGGGGACAGGACTATGGCTACACCTTC	CASRGQDYGYTF
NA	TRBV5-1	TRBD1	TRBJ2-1	TGCGCCAGCAGCTCACCCGGGACAGGGTTAAGCTCCTACAATGAGCAGTTCTTC	CASSSPGTGLSSYNEQFF
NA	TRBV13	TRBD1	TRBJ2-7	TGTGCCAGCAGCTCCAAGACCGGGACAGGGATAGTTTACGAGCAGTACTTC	CASSSKTGTGIVYEQYF
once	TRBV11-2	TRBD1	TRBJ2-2	TGTGCCAGCACCAGGGGACAGGGTGGTACCGGGGAGCTGTTTTTT	CASTRGQGGTGELFF
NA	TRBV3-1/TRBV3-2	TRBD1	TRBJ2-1	TGTGCCAGCAGCCACCACAGGGGAGTAAATGAGCAGTTCTTC	CASSHHRGVNEQFF
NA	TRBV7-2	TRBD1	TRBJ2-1	TGTGCCAGCAGCCAGGACAGGGGCCGCAATGAGCAGTTCTTC	CASSQDRGRNEQFF
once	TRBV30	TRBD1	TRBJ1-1	TGTGCCTGGAGTGTAGCAGGGGGGTACACTGAAGCTTTCTTT	CAWSVAGGYTEAFF
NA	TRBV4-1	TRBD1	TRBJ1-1	TGCGCCAGCAGCCAATCGACAGGGCCCACTCACACTGAAGCTTTCTTT	CASSQSTGPTHTEAFF
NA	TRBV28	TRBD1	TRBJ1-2	TGTGCCAGCAGCCCGACAGGGGGAGTCTATGGCTACACCTTC	CASSPTGGVYGYTF
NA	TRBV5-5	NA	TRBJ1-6	TGTGCCAGCAGCTTTGCCGGAGACTCACCCCTCCACTTT	CASSFAGDSPLHF
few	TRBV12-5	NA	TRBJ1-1	TGTGCTAGTGGTTTGGTGATACAGAACACTGAAGCTTTCTTT	CASGLVIQNTEAFF
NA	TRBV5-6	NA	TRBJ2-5	TGTGCCAGCAGCTTGGCGGGACATAGTCGACCTTCGTACCAAGAGACCCAGTACTTC	CASSLAGHSRPSYQETQYF
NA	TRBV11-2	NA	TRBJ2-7	TGTGCCAGCAGATCCTTTATGGTGGAACAGTACGAGCAGTACTTC	CASRSFMVEQYEQYF
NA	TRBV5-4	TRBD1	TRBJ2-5	TGTGCCAGCAGCAGGGGACAGGCACCTGCCCAAGAGACCCAGTACTTC	CASSRGQAPAQETQYF
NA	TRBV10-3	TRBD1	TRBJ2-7	TGTGCCATCAGTGAGTCGACAGGGTATTGGGGTCCCAAGAAGAAGGTCACCTACGAGCAGTACTTC	CAISESTGYWGPKKKVTYEQYF
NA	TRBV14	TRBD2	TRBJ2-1	TGTGCCAGCAGCCAAGCGGGAGGATTAGACGAGCAGTTCTTC	CASSQAGGLDEQFF
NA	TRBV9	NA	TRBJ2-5	TGTGCCAGCACCGACCGGGGGACTGATTCGGAGACCCAGTACTTC	CASTDRGTDSETQYF
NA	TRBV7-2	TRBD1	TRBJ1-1	TGTGCCAGCAGCTTTCGGACAGGGACGAACACTGAAGCTTTCTTT	CASSFRTGTNTEAFF
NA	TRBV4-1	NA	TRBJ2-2	TGCGCCAGCAGCCCACTCCTGGTTTCCACCGGGGAGCTGTTTTTT	CASSPLLVSTGELFF